Shown below are 23 T cell receptor beta chains from a single sample sequenced in a study of T cells in Graves' hyperthyroidism and ophthalmopathy. From RNA transcripts, TCR beta CDR3 regions were amplified. When the TCR CDR3 underwent first-round RT-PCR, the HTBI primer set was used. TCRdb reprocessed the multiplex PCR reads with MiXCR, giving one entry per CDR3 protein. Of hundreds of thousands of distinct CDR3 sequences in the sample, less than 20% were seen once. Sequenced sample: blood. The receptors shown here come from a woman aged 18-35 years with Graves' ophthalmopathy.

J is TRBJ1-2 and V is TRBV20-1; 7 bases map to TRBD1. The V segment lost 1 base and the J segment 2 bases; nucleotides outside the gene matches: 10. Germline values: CDR1 DFQATT, CDR2 SNEGSKA (reference sequence). CDR3 length: 16 amino acids. The CDR3: CSARVPQGLWNYGYTF. The DNA for the CDR3 is TGCAGTGCTAGAGTTCCACAGGGGCTCTGGAACTATGGCTACACCTTC.

This clonotype was observed a handful of times. This chain connects TRBV9 to TRBJ2-2; 7 nucleotides match TRBD2. Per the germline V gene, CDR1 is SGDLS and CDR2 is YYNGEE. The CDR3 covers 16 residues. J lost 4 bases, V lost 0 bases, and 6 bases had no gene match. The CDR3, as DNA: TGTGCCAGCAGCGTAGGGGGGAGGGCCGGCACCGGGGAGCTGTTTTTT. It specifies CASSVGGRAGTGELFF. The full variable domain, with the rest looked up from reference TRBV9 and TRBJ2-2, is DSGVTQTPKHLITATGQRVTLRCSPRSGDLSVYWYQQSLDQGLQFLIQYYNGEERAKGNILERFSAQQFPDLHSELNLSSLELGDSALYFCASSVGGRAGTGELFFGEGSRLTVL.

At least ten counts were recorded for this clonotype. The chain is built from TRBV11-3 and TRBJ2-7, with D perhaps given as TRBD1 or TRBD2 (5 bases each). Trimming pared 5 bases from V and 0 bases from J, leaving 11 bases between. The CDR3 covers 14 residues. The germline CDR1 and CDR2 sequences are SGHNT and YENEEA. CDR3 protein: CASSPGAASYEQYF. CDR3 DNA sequence: TGTGCCAGCAGCCCCGGGGCCGCCTCCTACGAGCAGTACTTC.

This clonotype was recorded at least ten times. V usage is TRBV5-6 and J usage is TRBJ2-1, with D perhaps TRBD2 (6 bases). V lost 0 bases and J 4 bases, leaving 11 bases between the germline ends. Per germline, CDR1 SGHDT and CDR2 YYEEEE. The CDR3 runs to 15 residues. The CDR3 DNA reads as TGTGCCAGCAGCTTGGGTCCTAGCGAATACAATGAGCAGTTCTTC. Its protein is CASSLGPSEYNEQFF.

This clonotype was observed at least ten times. The V and J genes are TRBV2 and TRBJ2-1; 8 bases are a match to TRBD2. Looked up from germline, CDR1 is SNHLY and CDR2 is FYNNEI. With 8 bases clipped from V and 4 bases from J, the junction kept 16 bases outside the gene matches. The CDR3 is 17 amino acids. The CDR3 region has the DNA TGTGCCAGCGACGTTGGACTAGCAATTGGAATATACAATGAGCAGTTCTTC. Translated, it gives CASDVGLAIGIYNEQFF.

The chain couples TRBV27 to TRBJ2-5, with D possibly called TRBD1 or TRBD2 (5 bases each). CDR3 length: 11 residues. CDR1 is MNHEY, CDR2 SMNVEV, per germline (reference sequence). Trimming stripped 7 bases from V and 11 bases from J, with 14 bases between. CDR3 amino acids: CASKAYGGQYF. The CDR3 coding sequence is TGTGCCAGCAAGGCGTATGGGGGACAGTACTTC.

This clonotype has a count of ten or more. The rearrangement uses TRBV28 and TRBJ1-1; 7 bases match TRBD1. CDR1 is MDHEN and CDR2 is SYDVKM in the germline V gene. The CDR3 is made up of 13 amino acids. The ends lost 6 bases at V and 6 bases at J; junction bases unmatched: 7. Written as DNA, the CDR3 is TGTGCCAGCAGCCCACAGGGGTGGCCTGAAGCTTTCTTT. Translating gives CASSPQGWPEAFF.

The rearrangement uses TRBV29-1 and TRBJ2-5, with 14 bases identical to TRBD2. This CDR3 is 16 amino acids long. Germline V gene data show CDR1 as SQVTM and CDR2 as ANQGSEA. Trimming removed 6 bases from V and 7 bases from J; junction bases left unmatched: 13. The CDR3 DNA is TGCAGCGTCTCCTACCCCGGGACTAGCGGGGGTGGGACCCAGTACTTC. Translation: CSVSYPGTSGGGTQYF.

This clonotype was detected ten times or more. The rearrangement links TRBV19 to TRBJ1-2, with D possibly matching TRBD1 (6 bases). Trimming pared 4 bases from V and 4 bases from J, leaving 16 bases between. The CDR3 runs to 15 residues. In germline, CDR1 is LNHDA, CDR2 SQIVND (reference sequence). The CDR3 is CASSTFDRTIYGYTF. In DNA, the CDR3 is TGTGCCAGTAGTACCTTCGACAGGACAATCTATGGCTACACCTTC.

This clonotype appeared many times. The CDR3 here is CASSVAPGTVTDTQYF. The CDR3 DNA is TGTGCCAGCAGCGTAGCCCCCGGGACAGTGACAGATACGCAGTATTTT. The J gene is TRBJ2-3, the V gene TRBV9; TRBD1 matches 7 bases. Germline CDR1 reads SGDLS; CDR2 reads YYNGEE. V dropped 0 bases and J dropped 3; count of bases not matched to a gene: 7. The CDR3 contains 16 residues.

This clonotype was picked up many times. The CDR3 bases are TGTGCCAGCAGTCCGGTTGAGCGGGAGTCGGGCGAGCAGTACTTC. It encodes CASSPVERESGEQYF. V gene TRBV25-1 combines with J gene TRBJ2-7, with 8 bases matching TRBD2. Per germline, CDR1 MGHDK and CDR2 SYGVNS. Trimming at V came to 5 bases and at J to 6 bases, leaving 12 bases not matched to a gene. The length of the CDR3 is 15 residues.

This clonotype was counted at least ten times. This sequence joins TRBV29-1 and TRBJ2-3; a possible D gene is TRBD2 (6 bases). Germline V gene sequence: CDR1 SQVTM, CDR2 ANQGSEA. V lost 5 bases, J lost 2 bases, and 11 bases lay in between. This CDR3 has 13 residues. The CDR3 sequence: CSVRGGDTDTQYF. The CDR3 coding sequence is TGCAGCGTTCGGGGCGGGGACACAGATACGCAGTATTTT.

The V and J genes are TRBV7-2 and TRBJ2-1; 7 nucleotides agree with TRBD1. Germline V gives CDR1 SGHTA, CDR2 FQGNSA. J lost 7 bases, V lost 6 bases, and 15 bases had no gene match. The CDR3 covers 16 residues. CDR3 amino acids: CASSLYRGDLRNEQFF. The CDR3 DNA reads TGTGCCAGCAGTCTGTACAGGGGTGACCTACGGAATGAGCAGTTCTTC.

This clonotype was seen repeatedly, ten times or more. The chain has TRBV20-1 and TRBJ2-1; 7 bases agree with TRBD2. The CDR3 runs to 14 residues. The V segment lost 2 bases and the J segment 8 bases; nucleotides outside the gene matches: 9. Germline V gene lookup returns CDR1 DFQATT and CDR2 SNEGSKA (reference sequence). The CDR3: CSARSVGGPYEQFF. The CDR3 nucleotides are TGCAGTGCTAGATCTGTGGGAGGGCCCTATGAGCAGTTCTTC.

This clonotype was counted at least ten times. CDR3 bases: TGTGCCAGCAGCCTAGACAGGAAAGCTTTCTTT. This sequence encodes CASSLDRKAFF. This chain joins TRBV3-1 and TRBJ1-1, with TRBD1 as a possible D gene (6 bases). Germline CDR1 reads LGHDT; CDR2 reads YNNKEL (reference sequence). V was pared by 4 bases and J by 9 bases, with 9 bases between. The CDR3 sequence is 11 residues long.

The sample holds many counts of this clonotype. J is TRBJ1-1 and V is TRBV18; D remains ambiguous. Germline CDR1 is KGHSH and CDR2 is LQKENI. The CDR3 runs 13 residues. The V end lost 8 bases, the J end lost 2 bases, and 12 bases lay between the germline ends. The CDR3 is CASRSLGNTEAFF. CDR3 bases: TGTGCCAGCCGGTCACTGGGTAACACTGAAGCTTTCTTT. Together with reference TRBV18 and TRBJ1-1, the CDR3 gives the full variable domain: NAGVMQNPRHLVRRRGQEARLRCSPMKGHSHVYWYRQLPEEGLKFMVYLQKENIIDESGMPKERFSAEFPKEGPSILRIQQVVRGDSAAYFCASRSLGNTEAFFGQGTRLTVV.

Written as DNA, the CDR3 is TGCGCCAGCAGCTGGGGACAGGGGGCGAAGACAGATACGCAGTATTTT. It is translated as CASSWGQGAKTDTQYF. V usage is TRBV5-1 and J usage is TRBJ2-3; 12 bases are a match to TRBD1. Germline CDR1 reads SGHRS; CDR2 reads YFSETQ. The CDR3 loop spans 16 amino acids. V lost 3 bases, J lost 3 bases, and 5 bases stayed unmatched.

About this clonotype: This clone may be a read error of a much larger clone one base away. The CDR3 coding sequence is TGCAGTGCTAGGGGCGATTCCTCCTACAATGAGCAGCTCTTC. Protein product: CSARGDSSYNEQLF. J is TRBJ2-1 and V is TRBV20-1; no definite D call. This CDR3 has 14 residues. The germline CDR1 and CDR2 sequences are DFQATT and SNEGSKA (reference sequence).

This clonotype came up a few times. The genes are TRBV28 and TRBJ1-5, with 12 nucleotides matching TRBD1. The germline CDR1 and CDR2 sequences are MDHEN and SYDVKM. CDR3 length equals 21 residues. Trimming cost V 4 bases and J 2 bases; bases outside gene matches: 18. CDR3 in DNA: TGTGCCAGCAGTTCTCTCGGGACAGGGGGCGAAAGTGGTTACGGCAATCAGCCCCAGCATTTT. It translates to CASSSLGTGGESGYGNQPQHF. The whole variable domain, remainder taken from reference TRBV28 and TRBJ1-5, is DVKVTQSSRYLVKRTGEKVFLECVQDMDHENMFWYRQDPGLGLRLIYFSYDVKMKEKGDIPEGYSVSREKKERFSLILESASTNQTSMYLCASSSLGTGGESGYGNQPQHFGDGTRLSIL.

This clonotype has a count of ten or more. The V call is TRBV3-1, the J call TRBJ1-4; D perhaps matches TRBD1 (5 bases). Trimming pared 0 bases from V and 8 bases from J, leaving 10 bases between. The CDR3 spans 14 residues. The V gene's germline CDR1 is LGHDT and CDR2 YNNKEL (reference sequence). CDR3 nucleotide sequence: TGTGCCAGCAGCCAAGATCTGGGGCGCGAAAAACTGTTTTTT. Protein: CASSQDLGREKLFF.

The V call is TRBV2, the J call TRBJ2-7; D not certain. V shed 7 bases and J shed 5 bases, with 15 bases lying between them. Germline V gives CDR1 SNHLY, CDR2 FYNNEI. This CDR3 is 13 amino acids long. CDR3 DNA sequence: TGTGCCAGCACCCATTTCCGGACCGACGAGCAGTACTTC. Its translation is CASTHFRTDEQYF.

In this sample, this clonotype turned up many times. The chain couples TRBV7-2 to TRBJ2-3; 10 nucleotides match TRBD2. Germline V CDR1 and CDR2: SGHTA, FQGNSA. J lost 3 bases, V lost 4 bases, and 1 base had no gene match. The CDR3 is 14 residues long. The CDR3 DNA sequence: TGTGCCAGCAGCTGGGGACTAGCGACAGATACGCAGTATTTT. Translated: CASSWGLATDTQYF. Looking up the rest from reference TRBV7-2 and TRBJ2-3 gives the full variable domain: GAGVSQSPSNKVTEKGKDVELRCDPISGHTALYWYRQSLGQGLEFLIYFQGNSAPDKSGLPSDRFSAERTGGSVSTLTIQRTQQEDSAVYLCASSWGLATDTQYFGPGTRLTVL.

The sample holds many counts of this clonotype. The chain carries TRBV7-2 and TRBJ2-1, with TRBD2 identical over 11 bases. Germline V lookup: CDR1 SGHTA, CDR2 FQGNSA. Unmatched junction bases numbered 13, after V lost 4 bases and J lost 8 bases. The length of the CDR3 is 17 residues. CDR3: CASSSLGSGRAGDEQFF. In nucleotides, the CDR3 is TGTGCCAGCAGCTCCTTGGGTAGCGGGAGGGCCGGAGATGAGCAGTTCTTC.